Listed here is a single TCR beta chain. The antigen is undetermined. This specimen comes from a study of blood T cells in healthy people across ages. Study-level background: In model experiments, template switching was able to capture about one barcoded beta molecule for every two T cells that were present.

General study findings and limits: Long-lived donors had more naive CD4+ cells and higher diversity than aged donors. In older individuals, TCR beta diversity per million T cells was lower, falling roughly linearly with age.

Trimming took 3 bases from V and 4 from J, leaving 13 bases between them. The CDR3 is 14 amino acids. The germline V gene encodes CDR1 MGHDK and CDR2 SYGVNS. Through a sample-barcoded 5' primer and a J-beta primer mix, a second PCR was run for about 6 to 11 cycles. Each cDNA was tagged by a template-switch adaptor containing 12 random nucleotides. One entry per CDR3 protein, called by TCRdb with MiXCR from the 5' RACE reads. The table records 1,300,000 or so distinct CDR3 sequences, roughly 60% of them present only once. V usage is TRBV25-1 and J usage is TRBJ2-7, with D hard to call. The TCR comes from a man aged 18 to 30 in good health. Sequenced: blood. The CDR3 is CASSDLGRTYEQYF. CDR3 coding DNA: TGTGCCAGCAGTGATCTGGGCCGTACTTACGAGCAGTACTTC.